A single sample gave rise to the 22 T cell receptor beta chains below, sequenced in a study of control samples from healthy donors and cancer patients. Assay: immunoSEQ multiplex PCR; the TCRdb copy retains only in-frame clones and omits some. Of about 160,000 clones in the sample, less than 95% were seen once. The specimen sequenced was PBMCs. The receptors were gathered from a man between 60 and 75 years old with colorectal cancer.

The rearrangement links TRBV18 to TRBJ2-3, with 9 nucleotides matching TRBD1. Germline lookup yields CDR1 KGHSH and CDR2 LQKENI. The CDR3 consists of 15 residues. Unmatched junction bases numbered 5, after V lost 2 bases and J lost 5 bases. CDR3 residues: CASSPSADRGDTQYF. As DNA, the CDR3 is TGTGCCAGCTCACCAAGTGCGGACAGGGGAGATACGCAGTATTTT.

The chain couples TRBV21-1 to TRBJ1-1; TRBD1, as called in the table, went unchecked against the DNA. TRBV21-1 is a listed pseudogene. The CDR3 has 14 residues. CDR3 protein: CASSRNRANTEAFF. In DNA, the CDR3 is TGTGCCAGCAGCAGAAACAGGGCAAACACTGAAGCTTTCTTT.

This clone turned up a few times. This chain connects TRBV29-1 to TRBJ2-1; no clear D gene. Germline CDR1 and CDR2: SQVTM and ANQGSEA. CDR3 length: 14 amino acids. The V gene lost 5 bases and the J gene lost 3 bases, with 14 bases spanning the gap. CDR3 in amino acids: CSVFGQSVYNEQFF. CDR3 nucleotides: TGCAGCGTTTTTGGGCAGTCGGTCTACAATGAGCAGTTCTTC.

This chain joins TRBV3-1 (or the pseudogene TRBV3-2) and TRBJ2-7; TRBD2 agrees at 9 bases. The junction had 6 bases not matched to a gene; V was cut back by 0 bases and J by 0 bases. CDR1 is LGHDT, CDR2 YNNKEL, per germline (reference sequence). The CDR3 is 17 amino acids. CDR3 bases: TGTGCCAGCAGCCAAGATTGGGTAGCGGGGGCCTCCTACGAGCAGTACTTC. Residues: CASSQDWVAGASYEQYF.

The chain combines TRBV4-1 with TRBJ1-4, with a weak D call TRBD1 (5 bases). Between the trimmed V and J ends, which lost 4 bases and 7 bases, there was a span of 19 bases. CDR1 and CDR2 from the germline V gene are MGHRA and YSYEKL. The CDR3 runs 16 residues. The CDR3 coding sequence is TGCGCCAGCAGCCCCGCCCGGCTGGGGGGGGGTGAAAAACTGTTTTTT. Translating gives CASSPARLGGGEKLFF.

V gene TRBV6-1 combines with J gene TRBJ2-3, with 7 bases that match TRBD1. CDR1 is MNHNS, CDR2 SASEGT, per germline. V gave up 1 base and J gave up 0 bases; unmatched junction bases: 1. The CDR3 is made up of 15 amino acids. Written as DNA, the CDR3 is TGTGCCAGCAGTGAAGTAGGGGGCAGCACAGATACGCAGTATTTT. Amino acid sequence: CASSEVGGSTDTQYF.

The V gene is TRBV28, the J gene TRBJ1-5; tentatively, D is TRBD1 (6 bases). Germline CDR1 and CDR2: MDHEN and SYDVKM. The ends were cut back, 3 bases at V and 4 bases at J, with 10 bases in the middle. The CDR3 is 14 residues long. The CDR3 coding sequence is TGTGCCAGCAGTTTCGGGGGGGCAAATCAGCCCCAGCATTTT. This sequence encodes CASSFGGANQPQHF.

Points on this clone: Additional DNA sequences in this sample encode the identical CDR3. The rearrangement uses TRBV12-3 or TRBV12-4 and TRBJ1-1; the D gene is possibly TRBD1 (5 bases). V lost 2 bases and J 1 base, leaving 5 bases between the germline ends. The CDR3 is 13 amino acids. CDR3 nucleotides: TGTGCCAGCAGTTTAAGGGGGAACACTGAAGCTTTCTTT. Its translation: CASSLRGNTEAFF.

The J gene is TRBJ2-1, the V gene TRBV5-1; TRBD2 matches at 12 bases. The CDR3 has 16 amino acids. Germline V lookup: CDR1 SGHRS, CDR2 YFSETQ. With V trimmed by 2 bases and J by 5 bases, 5 bases remained unmatched. The CDR3 DNA reads TGCGCCAGCAGCTTACTAGCGGGGGGCCCACACAATGAGCAGTTCTTC. The encoded protein is CASSLLAGGPHNEQFF.

The chain recombines TRBV6-5 with TRBJ2-3; TRBD2 aligns across 10 bases. The trim removed 0 bases at V and 7 bases at J, leaving 7 bases unmatched. CDR3 length: 16 residues. Germline CDR1 reads MNHEY; CDR2 reads SVGAGI. CDR3 protein: CASSYSRLAGANTQYF. DNA of the CDR3: TGTGCCAGCAGTTACTCGAGGCTAGCGGGGGCTAATACGCAGTATTTT.

This clone showed up just once. The rearrangement uses TRBV7-9 and TRBJ2-2; 10 positions agree with TRBD1. The germline V gene has CDR1 SEHNR and CDR2 FQNEAQ (reference sequence). Germline trimming cut 4 bases from V and 3 bases from J; bases unmatched to any gene: 2. The CDR3 covers 15 residues. Here the CDR3 reads CASSWGQGHTGELFF. The CDR3 bases are TGTGCCAGCAGCTGGGGACAGGGGCACACCGGGGAGCTGTTTTTT.

In the case of this clone: The germline gene is not matched at one end of the junction; a read error may be the cause. The chain is built from TRBV7-2 and TRBJ2-3; D is ambiguous. CDR1 SGHTA and CDR2 FQGNSA come from the germline V gene. This CDR3 contains 13 residues. The CDR3 DNA reads TGTGCCAGCAGTTTAGACTTCACAGATACGCAGTATTTT. Protein: CASSLDFTDTQYF.

The V and J genes are TRBV6-5 and TRBJ1-3, with TRBD1 matching over 9 bases. From germline, CDR1 is MNHEY and CDR2 SVGAGI. CDR3 size: 14 residues. J lost 0 bases, V lost 10 bases, and 4 bases had no gene match. DNA for the CDR3: TGTGCCACCTCGGGACAGGGCTCTGGAAACACCATATATTTT. Translated, it gives CATSGQGSGNTIYF.

V usage is TRBV4-1 and J usage is TRBJ2-7, with 7 bases fitting TRBD1. CDR1 and CDR2 from the germline V gene are MGHRA and YSYEKL. The CDR3 sequence is 14 residues long. The V and J ends lost 4 bases and 5 bases, in that order; junction bases with no gene match: 8. The CDR3 nucleotides read TGCGCCAGCAGCCCGTGGAAGGGGGCTGACGAGCAGTACTTC. Its translation: CASSPWKGADEQYF.

The J gene is TRBJ1-1, the V gene TRBV5-1; D not resolved. Trimming cost V 5 bases and J 1 base, with 9 bases left between them. CDR3 size: 13 residues. In germline, CDR1 is SGHRS, CDR2 YFSETQ. In nucleotides, the CDR3 is TGCGCCAGCAGGTTGCAGGAGAACACTGAAGCTTTCTTT. Translation: CASRLQENTEAFF.

The chain recombines TRBV7-2 with TRBJ2-6, with D unclear. V gave up 5 bases and J gave up 0 bases, with 11 bases separating them. Germline values: CDR1 SGHTA, CDR2 FQGNSA. The CDR3 spans 16 residues. The CDR3 DNA reads TGTGCCAGCAGCCCGCGACGGCCCTCTGGGGCCAACGTCCTGACTTTC. The encoded protein is CASSPRRPSGANVLTF.

V and J are TRBV9 and TRBJ1-5; unclear D gene. The CDR3 contains 13 residues. Germline CDR1 and CDR2: SGDLS and YYNGEE. V dropped 5 bases and J dropped 1 base, with 7 bases sitting between them. The CDR3 DNA reads TGTGCCAGCAGTTCCGAGAGCAATCAGCCCCAGCATTTT. Residues: CASSSESNQPQHF.

The chain recombines TRBV6-2 or TRBV6-3 with TRBJ2-7; D possibly corresponds to TRBD1 (6 bases). V lost 0 bases and J lost 3, with 9 bases in between. This CDR3 has 14 residues. Germline CDR1 is MNHEY and CDR2 is SVGEGT. The CDR3 coding sequence is TGTGCCAGCAGTTACTCAGACAGGTTCTACGAGCAGTACTTC. Translation: CASSYSDRFYEQYF.

This rearrangement joins TRBV4-1 to TRBJ1-5; the D gene is possibly TRBD1 (5 bases). The CDR3 length is 16 residues. Germline CDR1 MGHRA, CDR2 YSYEKL. V was cut by 0 bases and J by 3 bases, with 12 bases left in between. CDR3 region: CASSQDPDRINQPQHF. Here the CDR3 DNA reads TGCGCCAGCAGCCAAGATCCCGACAGAATCAATCAGCCCCAGCATTTT.

V is TRBV30 and J is TRBJ1-2; a possible D gene is TRBD1 (6 bases). With 4 bases removed from V and 4 bases from J, the gap between germline ends came to 13 bases. Germline CDR1 and CDR2: GTSNPN and SVGIG (reference sequence). This CDR3 has 13 residues. The CDR3 DNA sequence: TGTGCCTGGACCCCCTTGGACAGCTATGGCTACACCTTC. This codes for CAWTPLDSYGYTF.

This rearrangement joins TRBV6-6 to TRBJ1-3; D gene unclear. The V end lost 4 bases, the J end lost 0 bases, and 10 bases lay between the germline ends. This CDR3 is 15 amino acids long. The germline gives CDR1 MNHNY, CDR2 SVGAGI (reference sequence). The CDR3 DNA is TGTGCCAGCAGTTCCTCCCTTGCCTCTGGAAACACCATATATTTT. Translation: CASSSSLASGNTIYF.

J is TRBJ1-6 and V is TRBV3-1 (or the pseudogene TRBV3-2); D gene unclear. V was trimmed by 6 bases and J by 7 bases, leaving 16 bases between them. Per germline, CDR1 LGHDT and CDR2 YNNKEL (reference sequence). This CDR3 is 15 amino acids long. This chain's CDR3 is CASSDSSLGNSPLHF. The CDR3 bases are TGTGCCAGCAGTGATTCCTCATTGGGGAATTCACCCCTCCACTTT.